The 18 T cell receptor beta chains presented below share a single source sample, sequenced in a study of regulatory T cells in long-lasting Graves disease. Sample time point: newly diagnosed GD, antithyroid drugs for less than 3 months. PBMC RNA served as the TCR library source. Relying on iRepertoire HTBI primers and Arm-PCR of CDR3 regions, the team built TCR beta libraries. TCRdb processed the multiplex PCR reads anew with MiXCR; each CDR3 protein has one entry. This table has about 210,000 distinct CDR3 sequences, roughly 19% appearing once. These data were also filed under a second study, of T cells in Graves' hyperthyroidism and ophthalmopathy.

The source was peripheral blood mononuclear cells (PBMCs), collected at new diagnosis, from a patient treated with antithyroid drugs. These receptors all come from a woman in her twenties or thirties with Graves disease.

This sequence joins TRBV30 and TRBJ2-5; tentative D call: TRBD1 (6 bases). V shed 0 bases and J shed 1 base, with 12 bases lying between them. Germline CDR1 reads GTSNPN; CDR2 reads SVGIG (reference sequence). The CDR3 consists of 15 residues. For the CDR3, the DNA is TGTGCCTGGAGTGTAGTGGTAGGGGGCCAAGAGACCCAGTACTTC. Protein sequence: CAWSVVVGGQETQYF.

This clonotype has ten or more counts. This chain's CDR3 is CASSQSVSDEKLFF. The CDR3 coding sequence is TGTGCCAGCAGCCAGTCGGTTAGCGATGAAAAACTGTTTTTT. The chain links TRBV7-9 to TRBJ1-4; unclear D gene. CDR1 is SEHNR, CDR2 FQNEAQ, per germline (reference sequence). The V end lost 5 bases, the J end lost 6 bases, and 13 bases lay between the germline ends. This CDR3 has 14 amino acids.

This clonotype has a count of ten or more. The chain recombines TRBV28 with TRBJ1-4, with TRBD1 as a possible D gene (5 bases). CDR1 MDHEN and CDR2 SYDVKM come from the germline V gene. V was shortened by 7 bases and J by 4 bases, with 16 bases between the two germline ends. The length of the CDR3 is 15 residues. CDR3 bases: TGTGCCAGCACTGGATTGGGACGAATTAATGAAAAACTGTTTTTT. Its protein product is CASTGLGRINEKLFF.

This clonotype was found many times. The rearrangement uses TRBV12-3 or TRBV12-4 and TRBJ2-7, with TRBD1 as a possible D gene (5 bases). The CDR3 runs 14 residues. Trimming removed 3 bases at V and 0 bases at J, with 9 bases between. CDR3 amino acids: CASSLSRASYEQYF. CDR3 DNA: TGTGCCAGCAGTTTGAGCAGGGCCTCCTACGAGCAGTACTTC.

CDR3 region: CASSQTLMDGYTF. CDR3 sequence (DNA): TGCGCCAGCAGCCAAACACTGATGGACGGCTACACCTTC. V usage is TRBV5-1 and J usage is TRBJ1-2; D is undetermined. This CDR3 is built from 13 residues. The V and J ends lost 4 bases and 8 bases respectively, with 15 bases between them. Germline-derived CDR1 and CDR2 are SGHRS and YFSETQ.

This clonotype was observed many times. V usage is TRBV20-1 and J usage is TRBJ2-5; D may match TRBD1 or TRBD2 (5 bases each). From germline, CDR1 is DFQATT and CDR2 SNEGSKA (reference sequence). V gave up 0 bases and J gave up 5 bases, with 13 bases separating them. The CDR3 extends over 14 amino acids. CDR3 loop: CSAREGTPQETQYF. CDR3 DNA sequence: TGCAGTGCTAGAGAGGGGACCCCACAGGAGACCCAGTACTTC.

This clonotype has ten or more counts. The CDR3 nucleotides read TGCAGTGCTAGTCAGGGGGCGAGGGCACTTGAGTACTTC. Amino acid sequence: CSASQGARALEYF. The rearrangement links TRBV20-1 to TRBJ2-5; the match to TRBD1 covers 8 bases. With V trimmed by 3 bases and J by 12 bases, 12 bases remained unmatched. The CDR3 contains 13 residues. Germline lookup yields CDR1 DFQATT and CDR2 SNEGSKA (reference sequence).

This clonotype turned up a few times. The chain has TRBV18 and TRBJ2-2; D call uncertain. Germline CDR1 reads KGHSH; CDR2 reads LQKENI. Trimming removed 3 bases from V and 8 bases from J, with 13 bases in between. CDR3 length: 14 residues. CDR3 region: CASSPRHSEGELFF. CDR3 bases: TGTGCCAGCTCACCCCGACACTCTGAAGGGGAGCTGTTTTTT.

The sample holds many counts of this clonotype. No conserved phenylalanine or tryptophan ends this CDR3, so it is likely a read error. The chain is built from TRBV7-9 and TRBJ2-3; D gene uncertain. Trimming took 5 bases from V and 5 from J, leaving 17 bases between them. Per germline, CDR1 SEHNR and CDR2 FQNEAQ (reference sequence). The CDR3 spans 15 residues. The CDR3 protein is CASSPKRRLGDTQYS. CDR3 DNA sequence: TGTGCCAGCAGCCCGAAAAGGCGGCTTGGAGATACGCAGTATTCT.

There are many counts of this clonotype. The chain uses TRBV20-1 and TRBJ1-6; D unclear. Trimming took off 6 bases at V and 11 bases at J, with 17 bases between the two ends. This CDR3 is built from 13 residues. Germline V lookup: CDR1 DFQATT, CDR2 SNEGSKA (reference sequence). The CDR3 DNA reads as TGCAGTGCGGAGAAGAAGCCGGGAGCACCCCTCCACTTT. Protein sequence: CSAEKKPGAPLHF.

This clonotype occurred once. CDR3 DNA: TGTGCCAGCATAGGGACTAAGTTGGAGACCCAGTACTTC. Translation gives CASIGTKLETQYF. The chain links TRBV19 to TRBJ2-5; 7 bases are a match to TRBD2. The CDR3 runs 13 residues. Germline V gene sequence: CDR1 LNHDA, CDR2 SQIVND (reference sequence). V lost 9 bases, J lost 5 bases, and 9 bases stayed unmatched. Supplemented by reference TRBV19 and TRBJ2-5, the full variable domain reads DGGITQSPKYLFRKEGQNVTLSCEQNLNHDAMYWYRQDPGQGLRLIYYSQIVNDFQKGDIAEGYSVSREKKESFPLTVTSAQKNPTAFYLCASIGTKLETQYFGPGTRLLVL.

This clonotype was detected ten times or more. The CDR3 DNA reads as TGTGCCAGCAGCCATACTAGCGGGAGGGCCTCGGGGAACACCGGGGAGCTGTTTTTT. This sequence encodes CASSHTSGRASGNTGELFF. The V call is TRBV3-1, the J call TRBJ2-2, with 13 positions matching TRBD2. V was clipped by 3 bases and J by 1 base; unmatched bases: 8. Germline assignment: CDR1 LGHDT and CDR2 YNNKEL (reference sequence). There are 19 residues in the CDR3. Complete variable domain (other parts from reference TRBV3-1 and TRBJ2-2): DTAVSQTPKYLVTQMGNDKSIKCEQNLGHDTMYWYKQDSKKFLKIMFSYNNKELIINETVPNRFSPKSPDKAHLNLHINSLELGDSAVYFCASSHTSGRASGNTGELFFGEGSRLTVL.

V gene TRBV15 combines with J gene TRBJ1-2; 7 nucleotides line up with TRBD1. The germline CDR1 and CDR2 sequences are LNHNV and YYDKDF (reference sequence). V trimming: 0 bases; J trimming: 9 bases; junction bases outside the gene matches: 7. This CDR3 region has 14 residues. The CDR3 protein is CATSRDRQGQSYTF. Written as DNA, the CDR3 is TGTGCCACCAGCAGAGATCGACAGGGTCAAAGCTACACCTTC.

This clonotype was seen repeatedly, ten times or more. CDR3: CASSQGAGLGQPQHF. The CDR3 DNA is TGTGCCAGCAGCCAAGGTGCGGGGTTGGGGCAGCCCCAGCATTTT. The chain links TRBV3-1 to TRBJ1-5; D is unresolved. The V gene lost 1 base and the J gene lost 7 bases, with 14 bases spanning the gap. The germline CDR1 and CDR2 sequences are LGHDT and YNNKEL (reference sequence). The length of the CDR3 is 15 residues.

A note on this clonotype: This probably arose from a read error, given a far larger clone one base away. V is TRBV27 and J is TRBJ1-1, with D uncertain. The CDR3 has 12 residues. CDR1 is MNHEY and CDR2 is SMNVEV in the germline V gene (reference sequence). V was cut by 4 bases and J by 4 bases, with 7 bases left in between. As DNA, the CDR3 is TGTGCCAGCAGTTCCGACATCACTGAAGCTTTCTTT. Protein: CASSSDITEAFF.

This clonotype came up many times. This rearrangement joins TRBV2 to TRBJ2-7, with TRBD2 matching 11 bases. The V gene's germline CDR1 is SNHLY and CDR2 FYNNEI. This CDR3 is 14 amino acids long. With V trimmed by 4 bases and J by 4 bases, 3 bases remained unmatched. The DNA for the CDR3 is TGTGCCAGCAGTGTAGCGGGAGGGCCGTACGAGCAGTACTTC. Translating gives CASSVAGGPYEQYF.

This clonotype was picked up many times. This chain's CDR3 is CASSLAFPEGTDTQYF. Here the CDR3 DNA reads TGTGCCAGCAGCTTAGCATTCCCAGAAGGCACAGATACGCAGTATTTT. The V call is TRBV7-9, the J call TRBJ2-3; D is unresolved. Germline assignment: CDR1 SEHNR and CDR2 FQNEAQ (reference sequence). Trimming stripped 0 bases from V and 1 base from J, with 11 bases between. The CDR3 runs 16 residues.

This clonotype was recorded many times. The J gene is TRBJ2-1, the V gene TRBV6-1; 9 nucleotides align to TRBD1. CDR3 length equals 17 residues. Trimming removed 5 bases from V and 5 bases from J; junction bases left unmatched: 13. Germline CDR1 is MNHNS and CDR2 is SASEGT. Here the CDR3 DNA reads TGTGCCAGCAGTCCACTTCCGGGACAGGGCTTCCACAATGAGCAGTTCTTC. Its protein product is CASSPLPGQGFHNEQFF.